The rows below give T cell receptor beta chains drawn from one sample of a study of cytomegalovirus exposure and HLA in healthy donors. Libraries were prepared by immunoSEQ multiplex PCR; TCRdb keeps only in-frame clonotypes and omits some of them. The data hold 150,000 to 200,000 clones, with around 80% observed a single time. Material for sequencing was PBMCs. The receptors were gathered from a woman aged 40 to 50 in good health and CMV-seronegative. Each CDR3 is given with its conserved first and last residue. The D gene is left open where the match is weak.

D gene	V gene	J gene	CDR3 protein
.	TRBV12-5	TRBJ2-7	CASGQGINEQYF
TRBD1	TRBV10-1	TRBJ1-1	CASSDKYATGDTEAFF
TRBD1	TRBV5-1	TRBJ1-4	CASSPGTGREKLFF
TRBD1	TRBV10-3	TRBJ1-5	CATRDSYSNQPQHF
.	TRBV30	TRBJ1-1	CAWSGQLNTEAFF
TRBD2	TRBV18	TRBJ2-7	CASSPLSGSTLNYEQYF
TRBD1	TRBV7-3	TRBJ2-1	CASSQTGAFYNEQFF
.	TRBV30	TRBJ1-5	CAWSVPSPTHQPQHF
TRBD1	TRBV12-5	TRBJ1-2	CASGTPGQGYGYTF
TRBD1	TRBV19	TRBJ1-4	CASRQGTGANEKLFF
TRBD1	TRBV14	TRBJ1-3	CASSLMTGRLSGNTIYF
TRBD1	TRBV6-1	TRBJ2-2	CASRRPGGTGELFF
.	TRBV11-3	TRBJ1-1	CASGRHVNTEAFF
.	TRBV25-1	TRBJ2-3	CASSGGDILGDTQYF
TRBD2	TRBV4-3	TRBJ2-2	CASSLMTSGNTGELFF
TRBD1	TRBV6-6	TRBJ1-3	CASRVSGGAGGNTIYF
TRBD2	TRBV14	TRBJ2-1	CASSQALAGTLEQFF
TRBD2	TRBV5-1	TRBJ2-3	CASSFSARENADTQYF
TRBD1	TRBV7-8	TRBJ1-1	CASSVPGQTMNTEAFF
.	TRBV2	TRBJ1-2	CASLGGPTYGYTF
.	TRBV11-3	TRBJ2-1	CASSTSYGGNYNEQFF
.	TRBV9	TRBJ1-3	CASSVDPGSWEGNTIYF